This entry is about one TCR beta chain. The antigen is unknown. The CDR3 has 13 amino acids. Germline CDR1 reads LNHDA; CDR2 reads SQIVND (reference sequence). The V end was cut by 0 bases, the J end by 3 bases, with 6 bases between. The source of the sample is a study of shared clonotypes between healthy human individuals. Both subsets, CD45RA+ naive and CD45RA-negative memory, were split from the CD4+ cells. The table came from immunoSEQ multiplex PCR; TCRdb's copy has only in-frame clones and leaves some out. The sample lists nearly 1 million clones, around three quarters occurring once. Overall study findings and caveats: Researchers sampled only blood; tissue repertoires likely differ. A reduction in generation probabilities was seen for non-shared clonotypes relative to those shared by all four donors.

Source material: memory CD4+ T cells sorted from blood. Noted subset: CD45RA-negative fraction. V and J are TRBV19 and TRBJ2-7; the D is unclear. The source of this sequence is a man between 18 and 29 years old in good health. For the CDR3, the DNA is TGTGCCAGTAGTATAGAACCTGGCTACGAGCAGTACTTC. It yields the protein CASSIEPGYEQYF.